This T cell receptor beta chain was captured by sequencing in a study of cytomegalovirus exposure and HLA in healthy donors. Findings of the study overall: The investigators catalogued 150 to 200 TCR beta chains as cytomegalovirus-associated. Several top significant clusters appeared, in a later analysis, to be linked to common viral pathogens.

60 Vbeta and 13 Jbeta primers were used in PCR. Original processing methods: In a later analysis, 79 million or so unique TCR beta chains included roughly 11 million shared by two or more donors. Method: immunoSEQ multiplex PCR; TCRdb's copy keeps in-frame clones and lacks some. The V and J calls and clone size were taken over from that table, and D and trimming were inferred from the DNA. The sample has under 150,000 clones, around a tenth seen once; the top ten hold over 1.5%. With respect to this clone: What it binds is unknown.

The sample was PBMCs. This TCR derives from a male donor in good health and CMV-seronegative.

CDR3: CASSLTRQTYEQYF. As DNA, the CDR3 is TGTGCCAGCTCATTGACTCGTCAGACCTACGAGCAGTACTTC. The chain links TRBV18 to TRBJ2-7; no clear D. The CDR3 is 14 residues long. The V gene lost 5 bases and the J gene lost 2 bases, with 13 bases spanning the gap. In germline, CDR1 is KGHSH, CDR2 LQKENI.